This paragraph covers one T cell receptor (beta chain) sequence. Its target is unknown. The source of the sample is a study of beta chain features in type 1 diabetes. Findings of the study overall: In these data, an HLA type influence on TCRB rearrangement remained unresolved. The cDNA sequencing approach could over-represent high-TCR-expressing cells.

Reverse transcription of all isolated RNA meant that expressed TCRB transcripts were sequenced. Clones were read by immunoSEQ multiplex PCR, and TCRdb kept only the in-frame ones, dropping some. The repertoire consists of about 210,000 clones, with under 13% occurring once and the leading ten covering 1% to 1.5%. Looked up from germline, CDR1 is GTSNPN and CDR2 is SVGIG (reference sequence). The CDR3 is made up of 13 amino acids. Trimming pared 0 bases from V and 8 bases from J, leaving 13 bases between. The sample consisted of central memory CD4+ T cells from blood. The chain employs TRBV30 and TRBJ1-2; D call uncertain. This TCR was recovered from a man aged 18-30 years in good health. The CDR3 coding sequence is TGTGCCTGGAGTGTACAGAGCGTAACGGGCTACACCTTC. Encoded protein: CAWSVQSVTGYTF.